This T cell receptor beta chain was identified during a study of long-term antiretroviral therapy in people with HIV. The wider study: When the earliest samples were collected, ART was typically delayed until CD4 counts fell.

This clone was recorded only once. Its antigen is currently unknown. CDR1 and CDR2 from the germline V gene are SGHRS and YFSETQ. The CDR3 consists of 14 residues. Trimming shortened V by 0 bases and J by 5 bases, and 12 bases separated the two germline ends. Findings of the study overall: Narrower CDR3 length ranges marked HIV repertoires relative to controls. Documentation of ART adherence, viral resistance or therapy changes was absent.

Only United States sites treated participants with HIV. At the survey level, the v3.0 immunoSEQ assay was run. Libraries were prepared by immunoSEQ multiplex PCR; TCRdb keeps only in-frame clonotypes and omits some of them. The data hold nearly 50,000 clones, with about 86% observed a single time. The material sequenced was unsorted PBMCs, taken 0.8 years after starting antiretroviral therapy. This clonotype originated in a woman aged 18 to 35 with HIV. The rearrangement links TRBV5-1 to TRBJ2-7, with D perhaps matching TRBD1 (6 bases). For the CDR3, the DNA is TGCGCCAGCAGCTTGGAGGGCAGGGGCGACGAGCAGTACTTC. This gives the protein CASSLEGRGDEQYF.